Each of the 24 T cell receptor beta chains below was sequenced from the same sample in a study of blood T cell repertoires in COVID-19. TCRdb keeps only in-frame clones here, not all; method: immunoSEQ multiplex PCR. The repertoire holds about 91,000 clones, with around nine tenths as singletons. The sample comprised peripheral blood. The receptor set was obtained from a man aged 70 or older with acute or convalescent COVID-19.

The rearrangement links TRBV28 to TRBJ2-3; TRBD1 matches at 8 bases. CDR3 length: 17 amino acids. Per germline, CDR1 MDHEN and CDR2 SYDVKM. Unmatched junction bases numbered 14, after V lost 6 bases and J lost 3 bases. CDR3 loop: CASSPAGTGSSTDTQYF. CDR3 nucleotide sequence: TGTGCCAGCAGCCCCGCCGGGACAGGCAGTAGTACAGATACGCAGTATTTT.

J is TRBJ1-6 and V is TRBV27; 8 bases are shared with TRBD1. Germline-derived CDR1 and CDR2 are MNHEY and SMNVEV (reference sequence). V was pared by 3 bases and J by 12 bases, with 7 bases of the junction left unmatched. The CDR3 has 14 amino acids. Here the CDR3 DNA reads TGTGCCAGCAGTTTCGGACAGGGATGGGTACCCCTCCACTTT. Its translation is CASSFGQGWVPLHF.

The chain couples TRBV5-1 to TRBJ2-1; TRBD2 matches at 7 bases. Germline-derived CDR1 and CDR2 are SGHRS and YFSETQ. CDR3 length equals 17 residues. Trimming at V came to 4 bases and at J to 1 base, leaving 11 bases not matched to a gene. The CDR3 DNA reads TGCGCCAGCAGCCCGGGGAGGGCTGGACATTCCTACAATGAGCAGTTCTTC. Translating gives CASSPGRAGHSYNEQFF.

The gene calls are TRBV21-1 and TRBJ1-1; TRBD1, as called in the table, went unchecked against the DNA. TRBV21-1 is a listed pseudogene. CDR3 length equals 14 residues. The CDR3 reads CARSDIPMNTEAFF. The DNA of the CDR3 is TGTGCCAGGTCTGACATACCCATGAACACTGAAGCTTTCTTT.

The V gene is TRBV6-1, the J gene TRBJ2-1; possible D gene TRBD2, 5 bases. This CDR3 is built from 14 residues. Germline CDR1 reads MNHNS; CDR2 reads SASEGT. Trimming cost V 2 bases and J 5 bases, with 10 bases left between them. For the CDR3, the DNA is TGTGCCAGCAGTGAATGGCGGCGGGACAATGAGCAGTTCTTC. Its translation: CASSEWRRDNEQFF.

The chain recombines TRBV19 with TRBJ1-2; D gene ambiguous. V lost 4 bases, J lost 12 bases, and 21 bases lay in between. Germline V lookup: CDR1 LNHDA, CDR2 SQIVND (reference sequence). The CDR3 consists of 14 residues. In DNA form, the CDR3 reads TGTGCCAGTAGTACCTCCGGCACTTTGGAGGGCCACACCTTC. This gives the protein CASSTSGTLEGHTF.

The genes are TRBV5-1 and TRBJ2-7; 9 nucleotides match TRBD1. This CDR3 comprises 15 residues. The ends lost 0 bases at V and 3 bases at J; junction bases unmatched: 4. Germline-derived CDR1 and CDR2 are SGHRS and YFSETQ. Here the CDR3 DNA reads TGCGCCAGCAGCTTGGGGGCGGGACAGGGCTACGAGCAGTACTTC. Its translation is CASSLGAGQGYEQYF. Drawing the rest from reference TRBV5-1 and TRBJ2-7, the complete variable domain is KAGVTQTPRYLIKTRGQQVTLSCSPISGHRSVSWYQQTPGQGLQFLFEYFSETQRNKGNFPGRFSGRQFSNSRSEMNVSTLELGDSALYLCASSLGAGQGYEQYFGPGTRLTVT.

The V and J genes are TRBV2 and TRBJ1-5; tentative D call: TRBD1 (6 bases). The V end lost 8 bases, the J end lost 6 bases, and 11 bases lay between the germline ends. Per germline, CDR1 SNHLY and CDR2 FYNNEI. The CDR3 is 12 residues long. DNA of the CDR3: TGTGCCAGCCACAGGGATGGTCAGCCCCAGCATTTT. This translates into CASHRDGQPQHF.

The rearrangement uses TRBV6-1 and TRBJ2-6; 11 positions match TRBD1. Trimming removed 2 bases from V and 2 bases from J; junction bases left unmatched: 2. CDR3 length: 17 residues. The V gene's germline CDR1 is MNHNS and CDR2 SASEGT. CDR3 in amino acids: CASSEPGQGAGANVLTF. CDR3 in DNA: TGTGCCAGCAGTGAACCGGGACAGGGGGCTGGGGCCAACGTCCTGACTTTC.

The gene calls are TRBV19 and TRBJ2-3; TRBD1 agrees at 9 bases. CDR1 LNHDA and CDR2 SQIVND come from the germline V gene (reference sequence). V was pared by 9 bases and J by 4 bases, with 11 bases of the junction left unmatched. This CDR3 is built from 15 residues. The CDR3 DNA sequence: TGTGCCAGCTCCGTTGGGACAGGGTTAGCAGATACGCAGTATTTT. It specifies CASSVGTGLADTQYF.

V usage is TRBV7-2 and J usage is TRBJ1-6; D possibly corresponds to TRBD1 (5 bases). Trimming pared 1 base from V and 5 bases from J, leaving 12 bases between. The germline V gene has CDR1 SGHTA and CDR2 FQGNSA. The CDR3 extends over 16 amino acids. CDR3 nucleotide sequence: TGTGCCAGCAGCTTAGATACACAGGCGAATAATTCACCCCTCCACTTT. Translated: CASSLDTQANNSPLHF.

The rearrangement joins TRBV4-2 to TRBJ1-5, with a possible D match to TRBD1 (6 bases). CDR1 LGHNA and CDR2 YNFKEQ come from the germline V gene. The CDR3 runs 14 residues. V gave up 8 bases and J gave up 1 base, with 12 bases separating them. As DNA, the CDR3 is TGTGCCAGCTCGGGACATGGAAGCAATCAGCCCCAGCATTTT. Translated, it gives CASSGHGSNQPQHF.

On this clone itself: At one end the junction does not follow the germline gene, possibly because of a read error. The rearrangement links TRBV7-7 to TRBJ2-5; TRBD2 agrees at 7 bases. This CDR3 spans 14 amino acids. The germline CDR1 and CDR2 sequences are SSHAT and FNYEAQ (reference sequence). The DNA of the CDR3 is TGTGCTAGCAGCCAAACCGGGACTACAGAGACCCAGTACTTC. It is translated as CASSQTGTTETQYF.

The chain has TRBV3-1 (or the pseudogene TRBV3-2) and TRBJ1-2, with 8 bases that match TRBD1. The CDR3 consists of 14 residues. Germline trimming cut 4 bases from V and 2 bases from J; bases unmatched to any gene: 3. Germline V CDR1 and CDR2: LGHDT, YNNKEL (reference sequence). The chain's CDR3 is CASSLRTGNYGYTF. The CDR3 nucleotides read TGTGCCAGCAGCCTCCGGACAGGGAACTATGGCTACACCTTC.

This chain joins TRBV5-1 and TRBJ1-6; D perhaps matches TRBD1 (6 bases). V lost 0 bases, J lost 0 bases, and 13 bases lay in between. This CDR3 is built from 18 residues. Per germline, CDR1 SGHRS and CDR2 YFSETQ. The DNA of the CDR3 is TGCGCCAGCAGCTTGGAAGGGGGAAGCTACTCCTATAATTCACCCCTCCACTTT. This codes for CASSLEGGSYSYNSPLHF.

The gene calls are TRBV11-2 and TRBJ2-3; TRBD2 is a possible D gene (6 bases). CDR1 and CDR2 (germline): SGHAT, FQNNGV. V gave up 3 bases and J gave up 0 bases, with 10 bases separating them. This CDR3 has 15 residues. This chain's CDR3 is CASSLTRGSTDTQYF. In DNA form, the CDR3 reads TGTGCCAGCAGCTTGACCCGGGGGAGCACAGATACGCAGTATTTT.

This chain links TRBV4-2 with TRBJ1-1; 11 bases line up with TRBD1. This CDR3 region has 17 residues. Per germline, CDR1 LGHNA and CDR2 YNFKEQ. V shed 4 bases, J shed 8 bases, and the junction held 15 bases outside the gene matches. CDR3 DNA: TGTGCCAGCAGCCTATCCACCCCGGGACAGGGGGGAAGCGAAGCTTTCTTT. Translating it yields CASSLSTPGQGGSEAFF.

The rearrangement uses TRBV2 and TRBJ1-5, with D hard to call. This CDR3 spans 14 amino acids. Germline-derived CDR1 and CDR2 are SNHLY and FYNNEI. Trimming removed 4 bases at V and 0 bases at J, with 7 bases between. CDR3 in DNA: TGTGCCAGCAGTGTGGTCAGTAGCAATCAGCCCCAGCATTTT. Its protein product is CASSVVSSNQPQHF.

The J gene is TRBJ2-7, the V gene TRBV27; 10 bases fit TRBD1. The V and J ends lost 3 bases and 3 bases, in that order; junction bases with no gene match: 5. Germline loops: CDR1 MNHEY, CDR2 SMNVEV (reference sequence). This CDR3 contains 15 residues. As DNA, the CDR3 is TGTGCCAGCAGTTTCTCGGACAGGGGGTTCTACGAGCAGTACTTC. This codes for CASSFSDRGFYEQYF.

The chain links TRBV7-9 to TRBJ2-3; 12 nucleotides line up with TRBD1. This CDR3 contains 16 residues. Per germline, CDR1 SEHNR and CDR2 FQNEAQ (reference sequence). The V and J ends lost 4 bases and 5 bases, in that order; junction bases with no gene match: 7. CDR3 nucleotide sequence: TGTGCCAGCAGCTCCCAGGGACAGGGGGCGAGAGATACGCAGTATTTT. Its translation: CASSSQGQGARDTQYF.

CDR3: CASSFLGGSPLHF. CDR3 in DNA: TGTGCCAGTAGTTTTCTAGGGGGTTCGCCCCTCCACTTT. The rearrangement links TRBV19 to TRBJ1-6; tentatively, D is TRBD1 (6 bases). The V gene's germline CDR1 is LNHDA and CDR2 SQIVND (reference sequence). V was clipped by 5 bases and J by 13 bases, with 15 bases between them. The CDR3 runs 13 residues.

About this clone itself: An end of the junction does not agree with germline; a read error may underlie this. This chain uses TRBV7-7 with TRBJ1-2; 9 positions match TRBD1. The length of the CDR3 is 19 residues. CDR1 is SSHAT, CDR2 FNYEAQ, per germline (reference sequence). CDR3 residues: CASSLDRPHGGDREHGYTF. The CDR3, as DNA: TGTGCTAGCAGCTTAGACCGCCCTCATGGGGGGGACAGGGAGCATGGCTACACCTTC.

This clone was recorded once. CDR3 in amino acids: CASSQDTLRAMIPYEQYF. CDR3 coding DNA: TGTGCCAGCAGCCAAGATACCTTGAGGGCCATGATCCCCTACGAGCAGTACTTC. The V gene is TRBV14, the J gene TRBJ2-7; TRBD2 is a possible D gene (5 bases). The V end was cut by 0 bases, the J end by 2 bases, with 20 bases between. The CDR3 consists of 18 residues. Germline CDR1 and CDR2: SGHDN and FVKESK.

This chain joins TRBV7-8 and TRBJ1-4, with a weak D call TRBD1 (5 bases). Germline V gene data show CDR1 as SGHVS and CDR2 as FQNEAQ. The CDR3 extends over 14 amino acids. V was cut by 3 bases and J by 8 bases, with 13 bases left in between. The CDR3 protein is CASSLSTAKEKLFF. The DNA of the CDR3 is TGTGCCAGCAGCTTGTCGACAGCGAAAGAAAAACTGTTTTTT.